This TCR beta chain was sequenced for a study of OX40 agonist ivuxolimab in advanced cancers. Study-wide background: Dose-escalation patients had hepatocellular carcinoma, melanoma, renal cell or head and neck cancer.

Collection of blood occurred at baseline, at cycle 4 day 1, and at cycle 7 day 1. Measured with immunoSEQ multiplex PCR; TCRdb has only the in-frame clones, and not every one. The sample lists roughly 15,000 clones; about 85% were seen once. Trimming shortened V by 1 base and J by 7 bases, and 18 bases separated the two germline ends. Looked up from germline, CDR1 is SGDLS and CDR2 is YYNGEE. This CDR3 contains 15 residues. Sample: CD4+ or CD8+ T cells sorted from blood, taken in a trial of the OX40 agonist ivuxolimab. The clonotype was recovered from an adult with an advanced solid tumor such as melanoma, head and neck, liver or kidney cancer. The genes are TRBV9 and TRBJ2-7; D is ambiguous. The CDR3 loop is CASSVLPTRAFEQYF. CDR3 nucleotide sequence: TGTGCCAGCAGCGTACTCCCCACCCGGGCATTTGAGCAGTACTTC.